The sequence of this T cell receptor (beta chain) was determined in a study of T-cell memory formation after mild COVID-19 (dated by TCRdb to the early 2020s). In the study overall: TCR sequence clusters from the two donors were largely donor specific. In a couple of donors, T-cell clones that expanded and contracted after mild COVID-19 were followed by sequencing TCRalpha and TCRbeta repertoires longitudinally. The cohort was made up of two young adult volunteers, one female and one male, who were previously healthy. Study-wide findings and limitations: Contracting CD4+ clones appeared mostly in the CM and EM memory subsets, whereas CD8+ clones were enriched in EMRA. The second-wave clones that peaked on day 37 were not confirmed to be SARS-CoV-2 specific. Clones contracting from day 15 to 85 had balanced CD4/CD8 phenotypes, while a second wave expanding from day 15 to 37 was biased towards CD4+. Only a couple of mild cases were covered by the study, and larger cohorts that include severe cases with pre-infection samples were considered necessary. Some responding clones were detected in pre-infection memory, which suggested that pre-existing cross-reactive memory T cells had joined the SARS-CoV-2 response.

The sample holds a few counts of this clonotype. The antigen it recognizes is unknown. No much larger clone exists at a distance of one base, and base qualities are not known. Ficoll-Paque density gradient centrifugation was used to isolate PBMCs. The germline V gene yields SGHRS for CDR1 and YFSETQ for CDR2. From the cysteine up to the phenylalanine, the CDR3 has a length of 14 residues. Only the CDR3 part of the read is kept: 42 bases, read in frame from the first base. V and J are truncated by 0 bases and 4 bases respectively, leaving an intervening sequence of 9 bases. Data came from an Illumina NovaSeq 6000. cDNA libraries for TCRalpha and TCRbeta were prepared by 5'RACE using constant-segment primers, with sample barcodes and unique molecular identifiers added. RNA was extracted from every sample with Trizol reagent. The libraries were amplified in two PCR steps, and the second step added a second sample barcode and Illumina TruSeq adapters. Libraries were sequenced on an Illumina NovaSeq with 2 x 150 bp paired-end reads. In the source study's methods: Reads were demultiplexed and collapsed into UMI-guided consensus sequences with migec v1.2.7. Using mixcr v2.1.11, UMI consensuses were aligned to TRA and TRB V and J templates and then assembled into clonotypes. A clonotype was counted as expanded or contracted only if both edgeR and NoisET called the change significant, with noise models trained on biological replicates. edgeR calls used a false discovery rate-adjusted p below 0.01 and a log2 fold-change threshold of 1. As an exploratory analysis of dynamics, PCA with hierarchical clustering was applied to max-normalized trajectories of the 1000 most abundant clonotypes. Each responding clone was given a CD4 or CD8 phenotype based on the CD4+ and CD8+ repertoires, which had been sequenced separately. TCRdb's own reprocessing of the public reads used fastp at Q25 and MiXCR and kept productive beta chains. Every CDR3 protein is listed once, alongside the most common genes and DNA of its rows. TCRdb assigned the V and J calls; the authors' analysis was not used. This sample lists 250,000 to 350,000 distinct CDR3 sequences; around an eighth were detected once. The ten largest clones represent roughly a fifth of the sample.

Input material: PBMCs or a T cell subset sorted from them (not recorded which). This clonotype was sampled from a man younger than 35 who had mild COVID-19 (a few samples of this study predate the infection). The sample titles of this study are shuffled in the database, so cell type and time point are left out; the donor was told from shared clones. Here the chain combines TRBV5-1 and TRBJ2-3; the D match is possibly TRBD1 or TRBD2, with 6 bases aligned in each. CDR3 region: CASSLEGGPDTQYF. The nucleotide sequence is given as TGCGCCAGCAGCTTGGAGGGGGGCCCAGATACGCAGTATTTT.